A selection of T cell receptor beta chains follows, all from one sample in a study of blood T cell repertoires in COVID-19. Method: immunoSEQ multiplex PCR; TCRdb's copy keeps in-frame clones and lacks some. Here the sample spans around 64,000 clones, around four fifths being singletons. What was sequenced was peripheral blood. These TCRs come from a human donor in a cohort sampled during active COVID-19. Both conserved end residues are part of each CDR3. A D gene is named only where the DNA matches it firmly. Clone size is shown for a subset of rows, as once, few, many or a class of expanded clone.

once	.	TRBJ2-7	TRBV5-1	CASSRLQGSDEQYF
.	.	TRBJ1-2	TRBV12-3/TRBV12-4	CASSFQGYGYTF
once	.	TRBJ2-3	TRBV6-4	CASSGQGGDTQYF
.	.	TRBJ1-1	TRBV6-5	CATPPGEWTEAFF
.	.	TRBJ2-2	TRBV5-4	CASSLGQKNTGELFF
.	.	TRBJ1-5	TRBV5-1	CASSLVGGNYQPQHF
.	.	TRBJ1-1	TRBV6-4	CASSGPGGRSTEAFF
.	.	TRBJ1-1	TRBV19	CATNLGASGTEAFF
once	.	TRBJ2-5	TRBV12-5	CAPPAGSEETQYF
once	.	TRBJ2-6	TRBV10-2	CASSEYYRLGSSGANVLTF
.	.	TRBJ1-6	TRBV5-6	CASSLRVIAEGSPLHF
.	.	TRBJ2-3	TRBV5-4	CASSSGPVRDTDTQYF
.	TRBD2	TRBJ2-1	TRBV5-1	CASSLGVWLAAYNEQFF
.	.	TRBJ2-2	TRBV7-6	CASREDRFTGELFF
.	.	TRBJ2-5	TRBV5-6	CASKDSDGETQYF
.	.	TRBJ1-6	TRBV10-2	CASRLDWGSDSPLHF
.	.	TRBJ1-3	TRBV30	CAWSSGNTIYF
.	.	TRBJ1-4	TRBV7-9	CASSFRDIREKLFF
.	TRBD1	TRBJ1-3	TRBV7-9	CASSLGQGPGNTIYF
.	TRBD1	TRBJ1-2	TRBV25-1	CASSEPGAGGNYGYTF
.	.	TRBJ1-2	TRBV12-3/TRBV12-4	CASSYGQFEGYTF
.	.	TRBJ1-2	TRBV2	CASSEGQIYGYTF
.	TRBD1	TRBJ1-1	TRBV30	CAWSVGTGNTEAFF
.	TRBD2	TRBJ2-2	TRBV5-4	CASRRRTSGGLNTGELFF
.	.	TRBJ2-2	TRBV6-6	CASSSLNWYTGELFF
.	.	TRBJ2-2	TRBV6-5	CASSYSATPTGELFF
few	.	TRBJ1-2	TRBV28	CASETGRKINYGYTF
.	.	TRBJ2-3	TRBV12-3/TRBV12-4	CASRQSDTQYF
few	.	TRBJ1-2	TRBV6-5	CASRTGFGYTF
.	.	TRBJ2-1	TRBV6-2/TRBV6-3	CASSGSSYNEQFF
.	TRBD2	TRBJ2-1	TRBV4-2	CASKRGASGEYNEQFF
.	TRBD2	TRBJ2-1	TRBV5-1	CASSPLLGLAGRSWIF
.	TRBD2	TRBJ2-1	TRBV10-2	CASRGLAEINEQFF
.	TRBD1	TRBJ1-6	TRBV27	CASSLRDSDYNSPLHF
.	TRBD2	TRBJ2-1	TRBV7-9	CASSLAPSGLEQFF
.	.	TRBJ2-7	TRBV2	CASSERRGGGYEQYF
.	.	TRBJ2-7	TRBV7-8	CASSLGPVFNEQYF